This T cell receptor beta chain came from a study of beta chain features in type 1 diabetes. Points from the study as a whole: A moderate, significant TCRB CDR3 shortening appeared in type 1 diabetes across four CD4+ subsets.

CDR1 SQVTM and CDR2 ANQGSEA come from the germline V gene. CDR3 length equals 13 residues. With 5 bases clipped from V and 4 bases from J, the junction kept 6 bases outside the gene matches. This clone was counted between two and nine times. No antigen is known for it. Investigators reverse transcribed all isolated RNA, so they sequenced expressed TCRB transcripts. This table comes from immunoSEQ multiplex PCR, and its TCRdb copy is limited to in-frame clones, with some not included. The data contain some 330,000 clones, around 12% of them singletons. The sequence came from a woman under 30 with type 1 diabetes. The sample consisted of naive CD4+ T cells from blood. The gene calls are TRBV29-1 and TRBJ1-1, with TRBD1 matching 8 bases. The CDR3 is CSVQGAGITEAFF. The CDR3 nucleotides read TGCAGCGTTCAGGGGGCCGGGATCACTGAAGCTTTCTTT.